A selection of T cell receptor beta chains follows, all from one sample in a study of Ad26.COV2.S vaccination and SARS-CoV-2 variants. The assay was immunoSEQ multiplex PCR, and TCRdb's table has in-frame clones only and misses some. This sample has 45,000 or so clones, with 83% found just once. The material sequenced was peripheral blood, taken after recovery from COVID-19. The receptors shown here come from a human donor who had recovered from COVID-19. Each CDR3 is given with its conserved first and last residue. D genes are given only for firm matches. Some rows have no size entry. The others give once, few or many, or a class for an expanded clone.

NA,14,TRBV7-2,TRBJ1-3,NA,TGTGCCAGCAGCCGCCAGGGAGGTGGAAACACCATATATTTT,CASSRQGGGNTIYF
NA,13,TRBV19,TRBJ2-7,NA,TGTGCCAGTAGTATAGGAGAGTTATACGAGCAGTACTTC,CASSIGELYEQYF
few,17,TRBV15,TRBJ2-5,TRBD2,TGTGCCACCAGCACCCGTCCCCTAGCGGGGAACCAAGAGACCCAGTACTTC,CATSTRPLAGNQETQYF
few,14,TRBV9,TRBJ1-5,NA,TGTGCCAGCAGCGTAGATGGGGCTGGGCAGCCCCAGCATTTT,CASSVDGAGQPQHF
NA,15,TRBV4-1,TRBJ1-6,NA,TGCGCCAGCAGCCGTCCCCAGGGGAATAATTCACCCCTCCACTTT,CASSRPQGNNSPLHF
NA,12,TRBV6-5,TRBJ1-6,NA,TGTGCCAGCGCTGACAGCCATTCACCCCTCCACTTT,CASADSHSPLHF
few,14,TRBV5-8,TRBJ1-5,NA,TGTGCCAGCAGCTTGGTCGGGGGTGGACAGCCCCAGCATTTT,CASSLVGGGQPQHF
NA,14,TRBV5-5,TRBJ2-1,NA,TGTGCCAGCAGCTTGCGCGAGTATACAAATGAGCAGTTCTTC,CASSLREYTNEQFF
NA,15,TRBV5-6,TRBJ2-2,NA,TGTGCCAGCAGCCCCGGGGTATCGAACACCGGGGAGCTGTTTTTT,CASSPGVSNTGELFF
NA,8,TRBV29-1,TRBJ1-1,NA,TGCAGCGTTGAACGAGCTTTCTTT,CSVERAFF
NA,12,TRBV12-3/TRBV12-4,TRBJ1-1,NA,TGTGCCAGCACCAGGACGGTCCGTGAAGCTTTCTTT,CASTRTVREAFF
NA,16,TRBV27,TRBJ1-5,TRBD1,TGTGCCAGCAGTTTGATCGGGACAGGGGTTCTTCAGCCCCAGCATTTT,CASSLIGTGVLQPQHF
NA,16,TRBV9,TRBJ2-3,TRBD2,TGTGCCAGCAGCGTAGTAGCTAGCGGGGGGGCAAATACGCAGTATTTT,CASSVVASGGANTQYF
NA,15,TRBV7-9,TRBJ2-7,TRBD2,TGTGCCAGCAGCCCTTCGGTAGCGGGAACCTACGAGCAGTACTTC,CASSPSVAGTYEQYF
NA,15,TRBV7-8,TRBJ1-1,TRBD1,TGTGCCAGCAGCTTAGATCTCCAGGGGGAGACGGAAGCTTTCTTT,CASSLDLQGETEAFF
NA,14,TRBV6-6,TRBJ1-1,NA,TGTGCCAGCACCCCTACAGGGTTGAACACTGAAGCTTTCTTT,CASTPTGLNTEAFF
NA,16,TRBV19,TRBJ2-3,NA,TGTGCCAGTAGTCGGGGAGCGGGTGTGGGCACAGATACGCAGTATTTT,CASSRGAGVGTDTQYF
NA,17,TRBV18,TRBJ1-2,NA,TGTGCCAGCTCACCACAACAGGCCGGGTTCTCTAACTATGGCTACACCTTC,CASSPQQAGFSNYGYTF
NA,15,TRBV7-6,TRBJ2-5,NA,TGTGCCAGCAGCTTAAGAGTGTCGATCCAAGAGACCCAGTACTTC,CASSLRVSIQETQYF
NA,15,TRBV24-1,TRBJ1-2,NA,TGTGCCACCAGTGACCCCAAGACAGGCACCTATGGCTACACCTTC,CATSDPKTGTYGYTF
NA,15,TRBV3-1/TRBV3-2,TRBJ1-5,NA,TGTGCCAGCAGCCAACGGCCGTCTGGGGACCAGCCCCAGCATTTT,CASSQRPSGDQPQHF
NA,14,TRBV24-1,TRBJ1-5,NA,TGTGCCACCAGTGTATCAGTGTTCAATCAGCCCCAGCATTTT,CATSVSVFNQPQHF
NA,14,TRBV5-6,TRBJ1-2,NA,TGTGCCAGCAGCTTCGAGGCCAGGAACTATGGCTACACCTTC,CASSFEARNYGYTF
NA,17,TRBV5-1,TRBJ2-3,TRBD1,TGCGCCAGCAGCTTGGCGGTTCGGGACAGGAACACAGATACGCAGTATTTT,CASSLAVRDRNTDTQYF
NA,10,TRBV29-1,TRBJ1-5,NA,TGCAGCGTTGGGGATCAGCCCCAGCATTTT,CSVGDQPQHF
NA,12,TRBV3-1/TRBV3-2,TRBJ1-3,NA,TGTGCCAGCAGTCAGAGGGACGGACTGATATATTTT,CASSQRDGLIYF
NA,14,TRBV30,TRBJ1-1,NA,TGTGCCTGGAGTGCCCCCATACTGAACACTGAAGCTTTCTTT,CAWSAPILNTEAFF
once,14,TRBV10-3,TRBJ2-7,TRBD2,TGTGCCACGACGGCTATAGCGGGAGAATACGAGCAGTACTTC,CATTAIAGEYEQYF
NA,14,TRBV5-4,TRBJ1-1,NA,TGTGCCAGCAGCTTGTGGTCACAGAACACTGAAGCTTTCTTT,CASSLWSQNTEAFF
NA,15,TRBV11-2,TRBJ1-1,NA,TGTGCCAGCAGCTTAGTGACGCGGTTGAACACTGAAGCTTTCTTT,CASSLVTRLNTEAFF
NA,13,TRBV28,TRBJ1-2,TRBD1,TGTGCCAGCACCAGGGGGCGAAGCTATGGCTACACCTTC,CASTRGRSYGYTF
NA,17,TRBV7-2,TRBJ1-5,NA,TGTGCCAGCAGCTTAGTAGGGGGTGGCTATAGCAATCAGCCCCAGCATTTT,CASSLVGGGYSNQPQHF
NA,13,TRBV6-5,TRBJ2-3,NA,TGTGCCAGCGGCCTGGGACACACAGATACGCAGTATTTT,CASGLGHTDTQYF
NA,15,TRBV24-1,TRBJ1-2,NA,TGTGCCACCAGTGATTTTGGCAGGAAGAGGTATGGCTACACCTTC,CATSDFGRKRYGYTF
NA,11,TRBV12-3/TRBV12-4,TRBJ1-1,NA,TGTGCCAGCAGTATCATGACTGAAGCTTTCTTT,CASSIMTEAFF
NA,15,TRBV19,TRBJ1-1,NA,TGTGCCAGTAGTATTGGCAGTGCCCCGAACACTGAAGCTTTCTTT,CASSIGSAPNTEAFF
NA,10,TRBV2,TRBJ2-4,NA,TGTGCCAGCACGGAAAACATTCAGTACTTC,CASTENIQYF
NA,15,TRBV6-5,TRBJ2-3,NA,TGTGCCAGCAAGCAAGGGGCCAGGGGCACAGATACGCAGTATTTT,CASKQGARGTDTQYF
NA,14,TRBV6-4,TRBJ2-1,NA,TGTGCCAGCAGTGTCGCTGGCTCCTACAATGAGCAGTTCTTC,CASSVAGSYNEQFF
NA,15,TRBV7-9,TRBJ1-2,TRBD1,TGTGCCAGCAGCCCAGGGACAGGGGAGAGGGGTGGCTACACCTTC,CASSPGTGERGGYTF
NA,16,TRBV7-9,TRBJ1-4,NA,TGTGCCAGCAGCTTAGGGCAGGCGCCAACTAATGAAAAACTGTTTTTT,CASSLGQAPTNEKLFF
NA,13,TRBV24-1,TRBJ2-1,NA,TGTGCCACCAGTGAAGGGGTCCCCAATGAGCAGTTCTTC,CATSEGVPNEQFF